This T cell receptor beta chain is drawn from a study of blood T cell repertoires in COVID-19. Background on the study: Acute-phase and convalescent COVID-19 samples originated in the United States, Italy and Spain. Sample material is recorded as cDNA or gDNA derived from T cells, B-cell-depleted T cells, or PBMCs.

In the study's own analysis: The authors estimated nucleated cell counts from reference gene primer amplification. Repertoires were generated with immunoSEQ multiplex PCR, while TCRdb's copy carries only in-frame clones and drops some. The V and J calls and the clone size are those of that table, but D and trimming were determined from the DNA. The sample holds approximately 110,000 clones, around 76% seen once. This CDR3 contains 15 residues. The V end lost 6 bases, the J end lost 0 bases, and 12 bases lay between the germline ends. Germline CDR1 and CDR2: MRHNA and SNTAGT. V gene TRBV6-4 combines with J gene TRBJ1-3, with D unclear. This clonotype originated in a woman in her 70s with acute or convalescent COVID-19. The source material was peripheral blood. CDR3 coding DNA: TGTGCCAGCAGGCCCCAGGCCGGCTCTGGAAACACCATATATTTT. Translating gives CASRPQAGSGNTIYF.